Each of the 21 T cell receptor beta chains below was sequenced from the same sample in a study of T cells in Graves' hyperthyroidism and ophthalmopathy. Amplified regions were TCR beta CDR3 sequences from RNA transcripts. The TCR CDR3 first-round RT-PCR relied on the HTBI primer set. MiXCR, run by TCRdb on the multiplex PCR reads, gives a single entry per CDR3 protein. The sample carries roughly 500,000 distinct CDR3 sequences, about 45% recorded once. The specimen sequenced was peripheral blood or thyroid tissue (not recorded which). The receptors were gathered from an adult woman with Graves' disease, either hyperthyroidism or ophthalmopathy (not recorded which).

This clonotype appeared once. This could be a read error, since a much larger clone is one nucleotide away. The genes are TRBV20-1 and TRBJ1-3, with TRBD1 matching over 7 bases. CDR1 is DFQATT, CDR2 SNEGSKA, per germline (reference sequence). The CDR3 has 16 residues. CDR3 amino acids: CSARGTGPSSGDTIYF. DNA of the CDR3: TGCAGTGCTAGAGGGACAGGACCCAGCTCTGGAGACACCATATATTTT.

This clonotype was counted only a few times. This sequence joins TRBV12-3 or TRBV12-4 and TRBJ1-2; D may be TRBD1 (5 bases). CDR3 length equals 14 residues. The V and J ends lost 6 bases and 10 bases respectively, with 21 bases between them. CDR3 DNA: TGTGCCAGCAGCTTGACCGGGACCGAAACCACCTACACCTTC. This translates into CASSLTGTETTYTF.

This clonotype appeared many times. This chain connects TRBV20-1 to TRBJ1-4, with 7 nucleotides matching TRBD1. Germline CDR1 DFQATT, CDR2 SNEGSKA (reference sequence). CDR3 length: 13 residues. V shed 6 bases and J 7 bases; nucleotides not matched to a gene: 8. The CDR3 DNA sequence: TGCAGTGCGGAGACAGGGTCGCTTGAAAAACTGTTTTTT. Its translation: CSAETGSLEKLFF.

This rearrangement joins TRBV7-8 to TRBJ2-7, with D perhaps matching TRBD1 (5 bases). Germline CDR1 reads SGHVS; CDR2 reads FQNEAQ. The V end was cut by 6 bases, the J end by 0 bases, with 12 bases between. The CDR3 sequence is 14 residues long. The CDR3 DNA reads TGTGCCAGCAGTGAGCGACAGAGCTCCTACGAGCAGTACTTC. Translating it yields CASSERQSSYEQYF. Combining the CDR3 with reference TRBV7-8 and TRBJ2-7 gives the whole variable domain GAGVSQSPRYKVAKRGQDVALRCDPISGHVSLFWYQQALGQGPEFLTYFQNEAQLDKSGLPSDRFFAERPEGSVSTLKIQRTQQEDSAVYLCASSERQSSYEQYFGPGTRLTVT.

This clonotype was found many times. The chain joins TRBV20-1 to TRBJ2-7, with D possibly being TRBD1 or TRBD2 (5 bases each). The CDR3 consists of 12 residues. The V gene lost 6 bases and the J gene lost 0 bases, with 9 bases spanning the gap. The germline V gene has CDR1 DFQATT and CDR2 SNEGSKA (reference sequence). The CDR3, as DNA: TGCAGTGCAGAGGGGAACTCCTACGAGCAGTACTTC. Encoded protein: CSAEGNSYEQYF.

The V gene is TRBV2, the J gene TRBJ2-6; D gene uncertain. The CDR3 is 8 residues long. With 2 bases removed from V and 16 bases from J, the gap between germline ends came to 0 bases. CDR1 is SNHLY and CDR2 is FYNNEI in the germline V gene. The CDR3 loop is CASSELTF. CDR3 sequence (DNA): TGTGCCAGCAGTGAACTGACTTTC.

This clonotype was seen at least ten times. The rearrangement joins TRBV5-8 to TRBJ1-5; D unresolved. The CDR3 consists of 13 residues. V was trimmed by 4 bases and J by 4 bases, leaving 9 bases between them. Germline CDR1 SGHTS, CDR2 YDEGEE. The CDR3 nucleotides are TGTGCCAGCAGCGCGGGCGAAAATCAGCCCCAGCATTTT. As protein: CASSAGENQPQHF.

This chain uses TRBV7-3 with TRBJ1-1, with D unresolved. The CDR3 is made up of 13 amino acids. Germline CDR1 SGHTA, CDR2 FQGTGA. V was shortened by 5 bases and J by 7 bases, with 14 bases between the two germline ends. CDR3 bases: TGTGCCAGCAGCCGAGGACGGACGGATGAAGCTTTCTTT. This encodes CASSRGRTDEAFF.

The chain carries TRBV11-2 and TRBJ2-1, with 7 bases lining up with TRBD2. Trimming cost V 5 bases and J 9 bases; bases outside gene matches: 4. This CDR3 is 12 amino acids long. Germline V lookup: CDR1 SGHAT, CDR2 FQNNGV. The CDR3 loop reads CASSQLASEQFF. CDR3 in DNA: TGTGCCAGCAGCCAACTAGCGAGTGAGCAGTTCTTC.

There are a few counts of this clonotype. A much larger clone sits a single nucleotide away, making a read error possible. The gene calls are TRBV11-2 and TRBJ2-7; no reliable D call. CDR1 and CDR2 (germline): SGHAT, FQNNGV. The CDR3 totals 13 residues. V lost 0 bases, J lost 3 bases, and 6 bases lay in between. For the CDR3, the DNA is TGTGCCAGCAGCTTAGACGGAGACTACGAGCAGTACTTC. This translates into CASSLDGDYEQYF.

This clonotype was seen only once. This chain links TRBV5-1 with TRBJ1-2; D gene uncertain. Trimming stripped 4 bases from V and 2 bases from J, with 9 bases between. The CDR3 sequence is 13 residues long. Germline values: CDR1 SGHRS, CDR2 YFSETQ. The CDR3 spells CASSPAENYGYTF. The CDR3 DNA sequence: TGCGCCAGCAGCCCGGCTGAAAACTATGGCTACACCTTC.

This rearrangement joins TRBV5-6 to TRBJ2-2; the D is unclear. CDR1 and CDR2 from the germline V gene are SGHDT and YYEEEE. The CDR3 is 17 residues long. Deletions cut 3 bases from V and 5 bases from J, with 20 bases between. The CDR3 nucleotides read TGTGCCAGCAGCTCCCACCGACCCCTTAGTGGGACCGGGGAGCTGTTTTTT. This sequence encodes CASSSHRPLSGTGELFF.

The V and J genes are TRBV7-3 and TRBJ2-2; 7 bases map to TRBD1. Germline CDR1 and CDR2: SGHTA and FQGTGA. V lost 5 bases, J lost 7 bases, and 7 bases stayed unmatched. The CDR3 loop spans 14 amino acids. CDR3 protein: CASSPYGQVGELFF. CDR3 sequence (DNA): TGTGCCAGCAGCCCCTACGGACAGGTCGGGGAGCTGTTTTTT.

This clonotype has a count of ten or more. The chain combines TRBV15 with TRBJ2-5; 12 bases agree with TRBD2. CDR1 is LNHNV, CDR2 YYDKDF, per germline (reference sequence). This CDR3 region has 18 residues. V lost 0 bases to trimming and J lost 2 bases; unmatched junction nucleotides: 7. The CDR3 DNA is TGTGCCACCAGCAGAGATATCACTAGCGGGAGGTCTCAAGAGACCCAGTACTTC. Its protein product is CATSRDITSGRSQETQYF.

This clonotype showed up many times. At one end, the junction sequence differs from germline, possibly due to a read error. The chain links TRBV10-3 to TRBJ1-1; D not resolved. The germline gives CDR1 ENHRY, CDR2 SYGVKD. The CDR3 is made up of 16 amino acids. The DNA for the CDR3 is TGTGCCATCAGTGAGACGGTAGGTTTTTTGAACGCTGAAGCTTTCTTT. It is translated as CAISETVGFLNAEAFF.

The chain carries TRBV7-2 and TRBJ2-7, with 9 bases matching TRBD1. The CDR3 extends over 18 amino acids. V was pared by 4 bases and J by 0 bases, with 13 bases of the junction left unmatched. Germline CDR1 and CDR2: SGHTA and FQGNSA. The CDR3 coding sequence is TGTGCCAGCAGCTCTAACCGGGGACAGGGTCTTAGCTCCTACGAGCAGTACTTC. This sequence encodes CASSSNRGQGLSSYEQYF.

This clonotype was counted a few times. The rearrangement uses TRBV24-1 and TRBJ1-2; 8 nucleotides match TRBD1. Unmatched junction bases numbered 2, after V lost 5 bases and J lost 4 bases. CDR1 KGHDR and CDR2 SFDVKD come from the germline V gene. The CDR3 runs 13 residues. The CDR3 coding sequence is TGTGCCACCAGTGCAGACAGGGGCTATGGCTACACCTTC. Protein sequence: CATSADRGYGYTF.

The chain is built from TRBV7-2 and TRBJ2-2; D might be TRBD1 or TRBD2, each matching 5 bases. V lost 5 bases to trimming and J lost 7 bases, with 11 bases between them. CDR3 length equals 13 residues. The germline gives CDR1 SGHTA, CDR2 FQGNSA. The CDR3 is CASSLGPYGELFF. CDR3 coding DNA: TGTGCCAGCAGCCTGGGACCCTACGGGGAGCTGTTTTTT.

The V gene is TRBV25-1, the J gene TRBJ1-4; 7 bases are shared with TRBD1. Germline loops: CDR1 MGHDK, CDR2 SYGVNS. The CDR3 covers 13 residues. J was trimmed by 5 bases and V by 8 bases; bases with no gene match: 5. The CDR3 nucleotides read TGTGCCAGCGGGGACAGCGAAAATGAAAAACTGTTTTTT. Protein sequence: CASGDSENEKLFF.

As regards this clonotype: A much larger clone differs from this one at a single base, so this may be a read error. V gene TRBV7-8 combines with J gene TRBJ1-2; perhaps TRBD1 as D (6 bases). Per germline, CDR1 SGHVS and CDR2 FQNEAQ. This CDR3 region has 11 residues. The CDR3 here is CPSSGRGGYTF. The CDR3 DNA sequence: TGTCCCAGCAGCGGCAGGGGCGGCTACACCTTC.

The chain carries TRBV12-3 or TRBV12-4 and TRBJ1-1; D unresolved. This CDR3 spans 14 amino acids. Trimming took off 2 bases at V and 3 bases at J, with 10 bases between the two ends. The CDR3 reads CASSLSHQDTEAFF. CDR3 DNA: TGTGCCAGCAGTTTAAGCCACCAGGACACTGAAGCTTTCTTT.